The clone carrying this T cell receptor beta chain was observed a few times. The data derive from a study of CD8+ T cells in alopecia areata. Study in general: Percentage of affected scalp area was the basis on which treated patients' severity was scored.

As the sequencing template, cDNA was produced by extracting RNA and reverse transcribing it. Assay used: immunoSEQ multiplex PCR; TCRdb lists only in-frame clones, some missing. Of 140,000 to 150,000 clones in the sample, 54% were seen once. Specified treatment: oral pan-JAK inhibitor, 5-10 mg twice daily. Germline CDR1 SGHAT, CDR2 FQNNGV. The CDR3 has 12 amino acids. Between the trimmed V and J ends, which lost 6 bases and 6 bases, there was a span of 10 bases. The sample here was CD8+ T cells sorted from blood, taken at week 4, from a patient treated with tofacitinib. V is TRBV11-2 and J is TRBJ2-3, with D unresolved. The clonotype comes from a human donor with alopecia areata. The CDR3 region is CASSLAPDTQYF. The CDR3 region has the DNA TGTGCCAGCAGTCTGGCGCCCGATACGCAGTATTTT. Full variable domain (missing parts from reference TRBV11-2 and TRBJ2-3): EAGVAQSPRYKIIEKRQSVAFWCNPISGHATLYWYQQILGQGPKLLIQFQNNGVVDDSQLPKDRFSAERLKGVDSTLKIQPAKLEDSAVYLCASSLAPDTQYFGPGTRLTVL.